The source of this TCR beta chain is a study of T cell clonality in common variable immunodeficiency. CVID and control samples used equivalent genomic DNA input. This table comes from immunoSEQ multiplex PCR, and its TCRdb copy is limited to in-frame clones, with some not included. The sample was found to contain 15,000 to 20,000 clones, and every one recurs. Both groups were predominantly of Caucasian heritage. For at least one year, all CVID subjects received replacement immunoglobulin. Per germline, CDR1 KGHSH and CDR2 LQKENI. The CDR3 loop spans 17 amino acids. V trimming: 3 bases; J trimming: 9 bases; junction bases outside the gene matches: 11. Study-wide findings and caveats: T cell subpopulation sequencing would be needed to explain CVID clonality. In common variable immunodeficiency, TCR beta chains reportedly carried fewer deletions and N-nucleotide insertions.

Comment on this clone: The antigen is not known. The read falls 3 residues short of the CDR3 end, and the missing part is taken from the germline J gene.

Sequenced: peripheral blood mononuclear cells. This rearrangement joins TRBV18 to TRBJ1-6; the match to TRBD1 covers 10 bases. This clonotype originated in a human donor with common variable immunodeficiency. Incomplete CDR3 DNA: TGTGCCAGCTCACCCTCCCGGACAGGGGGGAAAAGTTCACCC. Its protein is CASSPSRTGGKSSP. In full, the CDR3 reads CASSPSRTGGKSSPLHF.